Each of the 12 T cell receptor beta chains below was sequenced from the same sample in a study of blood T cells in healthy people across ages. A sample-barcoded 5' primer and a J-beta primer mix were used in a second PCR of roughly 6 to 12 cycles. TCRdb reprocessed the 5' RACE reads with MiXCR, giving one entry per CDR3 protein. The table includes roughly 800,000 distinct CDR3 sequences, just under 25% detected once. The data also belong to a second study, concerning T cells of mothers and their children.

The sample taken for sequencing was blood. The receptors stem from a boy younger than 18 in good health.

V is TRBV29-1 and J is TRBJ2-7, with 7 bases aligning to TRBD2. J lost 7 bases, V lost 8 bases, and 8 bases had no gene match. The CDR3 covers 11 residues. Germline loops: CDR1 SQVTM, CDR2 ANQGSEA. CDR3 in amino acids: CSSLWGGEQYF. CDR3 nucleotides: TGCAGCTCCCTCTGGGGGGGGGAGCAGTACTTC.

The chain uses TRBV5-6 and TRBJ1-4; D is unclear. Germline V gives CDR1 SGHDT, CDR2 YYEEEE. V lost 4 bases and J 16 bases, leaving 11 bases between the germline ends. The length of the CDR3 is 10 residues. The CDR3 loop reads CASSPLGRFF. DNA of the CDR3: TGTGCCAGCAGCCCACTCGGCAGGTTTTTT. The full variable domain, with the rest looked up from reference TRBV5-6 and TRBJ1-4, is DAGVTQSPTHLIKTRGQQVTLRCSPKSGHDTVSWYQQALGQGPQFIFQYYEEEERQRGNFPDRFSGHQFPNYSSELNVNALLLGDSALYLCASSPLGRFFGSGTQLSVL.

Points on this clonotype: Relative to the germline gene, one junction end is altered; a read error may explain this. This chain connects TRBV27 to TRBJ1-3; D is ambiguous. This CDR3 is built from 11 residues. From germline, CDR1 is MNHEY and CDR2 SMNVEV (reference sequence). CDR3 sequence (DNA): TGTGCCAGCATCTCTGGGAACACCATATATTTT. It specifies CASISGNTIYF.

This chain joins TRBV20-1 and TRBJ1-4; TRBD1 matches 8 bases. The CDR3 spans 14 residues. The V and J ends lost 3 bases and 3 bases, in that order; junction bases with no gene match: 3. Looked up from germline, CDR1 is DFQATT and CDR2 is SNEGSKA (reference sequence). CDR3 amino acids: CSARDREANEKLFF. DNA of the CDR3: TGCAGTGCTAGGGACAGGGAAGCTAATGAAAAACTGTTTTTT.

The genes are TRBV7-2 and TRBJ2-4; a possible D gene is TRBD2 (6 bases). Trimming took off 5 bases at V and 0 bases at J, with 14 bases between the two ends. This CDR3 comprises 16 residues. CDR1 SGHTA and CDR2 FQGNSA come from the germline V gene. The CDR3 loop is CASSGGASIAKNIQYF. In DNA, the CDR3 is TGTGCCAGCAGCGGAGGGGCCTCCATAGCCAAAAACATTCAGTACTTC.

This clonotype has just a few counts. The chain employs TRBV18 and TRBJ2-5, with D perhaps given as TRBD1 or TRBD2 (5 bases each). The end of the DNA aligns better with TRBJ2-1, so the J call may be wrong. CDR3 size: 15 residues. Germline values: CDR1 KGHSH, CDR2 LQKENI. The CDR3 is CASSSFRGVGNEQFF. CDR3 DNA sequence: TGTGCCAGCTCCTCATTCCGGGGCGTAGGAAATGAGCAGTTCTTC.

This clonotype was seen more than once but under ten times. V usage is TRBV7-2 and J usage is TRBJ2-3; the match to TRBD1 covers 11 bases. Looked up from germline, CDR1 is SGHTA and CDR2 is FQGNSA. V dropped 5 bases and J dropped 2; count of bases not matched to a gene: 3. This CDR3 has 15 residues. The CDR3 DNA follows: TGTGCCAGCAGCCTGGACAGGGGGCCCACAGATACGCAGTATTTT. This sequence encodes CASSLDRGPTDTQYF.

This chain links TRBV5-1 with TRBJ1-1; D might be TRBD1 (6 bases). V lost 4 bases and J lost 7, with 8 bases in between. CDR3 length: 11 amino acids. CDR1 SGHRS and CDR2 YFSETQ come from the germline V gene. CDR3 protein: CASSPGVEAFF. The CDR3 region has the DNA TGCGCCAGCAGCCCAGGGGTTGAAGCTTTCTTT.

This clonotype was recorded at least ten times. This rearrangement joins TRBV20-1 to TRBJ2-7; D could derive from TRBD1 or TRBD2 (5 bases each). The CDR3 is made up of 11 amino acids. The V end was cut by 0 bases, the J end by 7 bases, with 7 bases between. CDR1 is DFQATT and CDR2 is SNEGSKA in the germline V gene (reference sequence). CDR3 in amino acids: CSARDGTEQYF. CDR3 DNA: TGCAGTGCTAGAGACGGGACGGAGCAGTACTTC.

In its sample, this clonotype was seen a few times. The rearrangement joins TRBV4-2 to TRBJ2-1; D might be TRBD1 (5 bases). The CDR3 length is 13 residues. The V and J ends lost 2 bases and 5 bases respectively, with 7 bases between them. Germline V lookup: CDR1 LGHNA, CDR2 YNFKEQ. In nucleotides, the CDR3 is TGTGCCAGCAGCCAAATAGGGGACAATGAGCAGTTCTTC. This translates into CASSQIGDNEQFF.

The V and J genes are TRBV20-1 and TRBJ1-2, with 8 bases matching TRBD1. Per germline, CDR1 DFQATT and CDR2 SNEGSKA (reference sequence). The CDR3 sequence is 12 residues long. The V gene end was trimmed by 4 bases and the J gene end by 6 bases; junction bases not matched to a gene: 4. The CDR3 DNA follows: TGCAGTGCTACAGGGGGCGAGGATGGCTACACCTTC. Translating it yields CSATGGEDGYTF.

The rearrangement links TRBV7-8 to TRBJ2-5, with D unresolved. The length of the CDR3 is 12 residues. The V end was cut by 6 bases, the J end by 8 bases, with 13 bases between. Germline V gene data show CDR1 as SGHVS and CDR2 as FQNEAQ. The CDR3 reads CASSINPETQYF. CDR3 sequence (DNA): TGTGCCAGCAGTATCAATCCCGAAACCCAGTACTTC.